In this sample, the clone carrying this TCR beta chain turned up a few times. Its specificity is not known. This sample stems from a study of T-cell memory formation after mild COVID-19. General study findings and limits: Among contracting clones, CD4+ were mainly CM/EM and CD8+ enriched in EMRA. Proof of SARS-CoV-2 specificity was absent for the second-wave clones that crested on day 37.

TCRdb reanalysed the 5' RACE reads using MiXCR and keeps one entry per CDR3 protein. The sample has 400,000 to 450,000 distinct CDR3 sequences, under 20% seen once. Per germline, CDR1 DFQATT and CDR2 SNEGSKA (reference sequence). The CDR3 consists of 11 residues. Between the trimmed V and J ends, which lost 5 bases and 7 bases, there was a span of 11 bases. The TCR was taken from a man between 18 and 35 years old who had mild COVID-19 (a few samples of this study predate the infection). Cell type and time point are not known. Sequences were obtained from PBMCs or a T cell subset sorted from them (not recorded which). V usage is TRBV20-1 and J usage is TRBJ1-2; no definite D call. The CDR3 DNA is TGCAGTGCTTCATCACCCGGTGGCTACACCTTC. Its protein product is CSASSPGGYTF.